The sequence of this TCR beta chain was determined in a study of blood T cell repertoires in COVID-19. Study-level background: Some COVID-19 samples were acute and others convalescent; all came from the United States, Italy and Spain. PBMCs, B-cell-depleted T cells, or T cells were the source of the cDNA or gDNA that made up the material.

Repertoires were generated with immunoSEQ multiplex PCR, while TCRdb's copy carries only in-frame clones and drops some. The sample lists around 280,000 clones, around 85% occurring once. This study enrolled people aged about 18 to 90 from around 26 US geographic areas. Two consecutive negative NP/OP PCR tests, clearance, or resolved symptoms defined Cohort 3 recovery. CDR1 is SGHAT, CDR2 FQNNGV, per germline. This CDR3 contains 14 residues. Germline trimming cut 7 bases from V and 10 bases from J; bases unmatched to any gene: 9. This TCR came from a woman aged 40 to 50 who had recovered from COVID-19. The sample was PBMCs or T cells enriched from blood (not recorded which). V and J are TRBV11-2 and TRBJ2-1, with 11 bases aligning to TRBD2. The CDR3: CASKSGTSGIEQFF. The CDR3, as DNA: TGTGCCAGCAAGTCCGGGACTAGCGGTATAGAGCAGTTCTTC.